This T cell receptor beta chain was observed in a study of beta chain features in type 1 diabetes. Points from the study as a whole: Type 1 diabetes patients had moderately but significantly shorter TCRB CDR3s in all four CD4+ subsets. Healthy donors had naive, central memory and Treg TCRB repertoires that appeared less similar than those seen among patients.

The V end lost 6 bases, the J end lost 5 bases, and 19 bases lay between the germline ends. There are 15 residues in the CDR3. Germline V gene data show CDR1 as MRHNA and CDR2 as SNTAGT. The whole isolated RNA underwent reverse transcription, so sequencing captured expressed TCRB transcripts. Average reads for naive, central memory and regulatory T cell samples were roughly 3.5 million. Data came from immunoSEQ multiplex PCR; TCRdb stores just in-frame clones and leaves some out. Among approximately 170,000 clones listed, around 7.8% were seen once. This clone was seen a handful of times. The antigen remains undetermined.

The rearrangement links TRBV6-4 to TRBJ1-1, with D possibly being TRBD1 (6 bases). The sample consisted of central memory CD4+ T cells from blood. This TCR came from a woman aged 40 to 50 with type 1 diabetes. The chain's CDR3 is CASRLQAVQGTEAFF. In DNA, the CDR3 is TGTGCCAGCAGACTACAGGCGGTGCAGGGGACTGAAGCTTTCTTT.